This TCR beta chain appears in the sequencing data of a study of blood T cell repertoires in COVID-19. Study-level background: Donors in the United States, Italy and Spain gave samples during acute or convalescent COVID-19. Nucleic acid was either cDNA or gDNA, and it came from T cells, B-cell-depleted T cells, or PBMCs.

Trimming took off 2 bases at V and 9 bases at J, with 14 bases between the two ends. Germline values: CDR1 SNHLY, CDR2 FYNNEI. The CDR3 totals 14 residues. In the original workflow: Counts of nucleated cells, estimated from reference gene primer amplification, were obtained. Clones were read by immunoSEQ multiplex PCR, and TCRdb kept only the in-frame ones, dropping some. D and trimming come from the DNA, and the V and J calls and clone size come from that table. The data contain tens of thousands of clones, 84% of them singletons. The TCR was taken from a man in his fifties with active or convalescent COVID-19. The specimen sequenced was peripheral blood. This sequence joins TRBV2 and TRBJ2-1; tentatively, D is TRBD1 (7 bases). CDR3 nucleotide sequence: TGTGCCAGCAGTGAACTCACAGGGGAGGCTGAGCAGTTCTTC. Amino acid sequence: CASSELTGEAEQFF. Together with reference TRBV2 and TRBJ2-1, the CDR3 gives the full variable domain: EPEVTQTPSHQVTQMGQEVILRCVPISNHLYFYWYRQILGQKVEFLVSFYNNEISEKSEIFDDQFSVERPDGSNFTLKIRSTKLEDSAMYFCASSELTGEAEQFFGPGTRLTVL.